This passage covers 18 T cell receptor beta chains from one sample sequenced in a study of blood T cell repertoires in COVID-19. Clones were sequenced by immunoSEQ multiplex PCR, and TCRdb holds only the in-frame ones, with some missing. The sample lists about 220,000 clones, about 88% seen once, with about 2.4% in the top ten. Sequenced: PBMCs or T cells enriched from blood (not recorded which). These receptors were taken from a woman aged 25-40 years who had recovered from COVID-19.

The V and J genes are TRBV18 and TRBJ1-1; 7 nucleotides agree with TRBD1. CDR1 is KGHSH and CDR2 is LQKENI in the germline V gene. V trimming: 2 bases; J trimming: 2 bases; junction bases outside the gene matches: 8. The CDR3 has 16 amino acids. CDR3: CASSPAPGQLNTEAFF. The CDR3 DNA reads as TGTGCCAGCTCACCAGCCCCGGGACAGCTCAACACTGAAGCTTTCTTT.

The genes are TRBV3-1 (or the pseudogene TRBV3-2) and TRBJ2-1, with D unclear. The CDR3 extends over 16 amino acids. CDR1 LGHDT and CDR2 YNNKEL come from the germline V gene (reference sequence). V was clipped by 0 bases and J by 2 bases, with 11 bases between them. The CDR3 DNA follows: TGTGCCAGCAGCCAAGATCCGTGGAGACCCTACAATGAGCAGTTCTTC. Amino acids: CASSQDPWRPYNEQFF.

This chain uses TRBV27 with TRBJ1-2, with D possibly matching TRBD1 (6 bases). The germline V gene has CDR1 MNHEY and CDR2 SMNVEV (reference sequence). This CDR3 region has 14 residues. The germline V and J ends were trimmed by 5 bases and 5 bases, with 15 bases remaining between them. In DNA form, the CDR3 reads TGTGCCAGCAGTCCTACAGGGAATTGGTATGGCTACACCTTC. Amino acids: CASSPTGNWYGYTF.

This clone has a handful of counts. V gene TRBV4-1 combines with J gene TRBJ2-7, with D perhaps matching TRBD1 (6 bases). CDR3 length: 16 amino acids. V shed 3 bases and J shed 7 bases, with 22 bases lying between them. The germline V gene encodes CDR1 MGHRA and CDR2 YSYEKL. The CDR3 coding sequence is TGCGCCAGCAGCCATATCCTCCGGGACAACGGTGGTGAGCAGTACTTC. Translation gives CASSHILRDNGGEQYF.

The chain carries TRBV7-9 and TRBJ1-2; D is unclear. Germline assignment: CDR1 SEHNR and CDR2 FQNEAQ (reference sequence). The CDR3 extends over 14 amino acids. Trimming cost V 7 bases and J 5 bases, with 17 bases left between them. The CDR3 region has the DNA TGTGCCAGCACCCGTGGCTTGGAGGCATATGGCTACACCTTC. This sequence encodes CASTRGLEAYGYTF. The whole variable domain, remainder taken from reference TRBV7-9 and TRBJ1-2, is DTGVSQNPRHKITKRGQNVTFRCDPISEHNRLYWYRQTLGQGPEFLTYFQNEAQLEKSRLLSDRFSAERPKGSFSTLEIQRTEQGDSAMYLCASTRGLEAYGYTFGSGTRLTVV.

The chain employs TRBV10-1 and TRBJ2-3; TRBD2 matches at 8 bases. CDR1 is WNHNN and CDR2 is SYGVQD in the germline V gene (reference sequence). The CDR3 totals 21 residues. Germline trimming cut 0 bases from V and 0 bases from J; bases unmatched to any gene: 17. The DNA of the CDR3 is TGCGCCAGCAGTGAGTCGAGGGACGGGGGGGCCCTAGTTACTAGCACAGATACGCAGTATTTT. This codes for CASSESRDGGALVTSTDTQYF.

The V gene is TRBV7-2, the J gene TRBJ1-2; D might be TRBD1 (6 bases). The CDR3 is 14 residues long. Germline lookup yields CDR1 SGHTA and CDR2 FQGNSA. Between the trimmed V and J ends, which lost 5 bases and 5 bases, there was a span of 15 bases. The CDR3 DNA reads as TGTGCCAGCAGCCGCCAGACCCAGGGGTATGGCTACACCTTC. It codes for CASSRQTQGYGYTF.

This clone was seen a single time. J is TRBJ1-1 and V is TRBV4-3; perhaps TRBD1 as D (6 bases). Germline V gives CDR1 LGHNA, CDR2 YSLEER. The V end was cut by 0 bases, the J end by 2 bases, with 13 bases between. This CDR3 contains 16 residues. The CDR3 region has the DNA TGCGCCAGCAGCCAAGATAGGGGGGGTGATAACACTGAAGCTTTCTTT. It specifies CASSQDRGGDNTEAFF.

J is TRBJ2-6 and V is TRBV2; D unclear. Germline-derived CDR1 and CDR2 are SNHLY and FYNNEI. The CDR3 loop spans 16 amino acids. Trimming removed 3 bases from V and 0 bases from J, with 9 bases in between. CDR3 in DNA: TGTGCCAGCAGTGAGAACCCTACCTCTGGGGCCAACGTCCTGACTTTC. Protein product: CASSENPTSGANVLTF.

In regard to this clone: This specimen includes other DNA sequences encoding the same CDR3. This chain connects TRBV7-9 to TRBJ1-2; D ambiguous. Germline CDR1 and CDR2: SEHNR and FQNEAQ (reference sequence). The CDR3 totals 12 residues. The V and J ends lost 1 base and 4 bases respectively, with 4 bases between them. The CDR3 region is CASSLGVYGYTF. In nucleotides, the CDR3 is TGTGCCAGCAGCTTAGGAGTCTATGGCTACACCTTC.

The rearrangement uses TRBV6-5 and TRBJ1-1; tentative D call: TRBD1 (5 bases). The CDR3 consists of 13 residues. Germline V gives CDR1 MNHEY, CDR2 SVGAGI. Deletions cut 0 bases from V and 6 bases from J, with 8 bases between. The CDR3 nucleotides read TGTGCCAGCAGTTACTCGTCCAGGGCTGAAGCTTTCTTT. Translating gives CASSYSSRAEAFF.

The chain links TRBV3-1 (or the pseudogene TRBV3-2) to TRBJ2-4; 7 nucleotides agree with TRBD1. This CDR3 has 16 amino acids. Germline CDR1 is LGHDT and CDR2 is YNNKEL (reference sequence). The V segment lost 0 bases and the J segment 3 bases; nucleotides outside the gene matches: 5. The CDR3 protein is CASSQEGTDIKNIQYF. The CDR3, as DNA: TGTGCCAGCAGCCAAGAGGGGACAGACATCAAAAACATTCAGTACTTC.

Written as DNA, the CDR3 is TGTGCCAGCAGCGTTGAATCACAGGGGGCAAAGGGCTACACCTTC. Its protein is CASSVESQGAKGYTF. The rearrangement uses TRBV9 and TRBJ1-2, with TRBD1 matching 9 bases. Looked up from germline, CDR1 is SGDLS and CDR2 is YYNGEE. CDR3 length equals 15 residues. The V gene end was trimmed by 2 bases and the J gene end by 8 bases; junction bases not matched to a gene: 10.

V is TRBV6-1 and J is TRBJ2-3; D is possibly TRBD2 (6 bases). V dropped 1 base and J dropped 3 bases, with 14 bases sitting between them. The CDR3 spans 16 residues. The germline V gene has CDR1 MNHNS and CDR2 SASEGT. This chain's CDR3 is CASSEGSYGGTDTQYF. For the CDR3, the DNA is TGTGCCAGCAGTGAAGGGTCCTATGGAGGGACAGATACGCAGTATTTT.

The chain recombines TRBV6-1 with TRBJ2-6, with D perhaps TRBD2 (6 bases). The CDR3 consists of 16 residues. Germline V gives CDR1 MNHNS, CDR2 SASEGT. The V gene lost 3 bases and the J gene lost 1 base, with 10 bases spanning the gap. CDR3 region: CASSDGRISGANVLTF. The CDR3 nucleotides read TGTGCCAGCAGTGATGGGAGGATTTCTGGGGCCAACGTCCTGACTTTC.

The DNA of the CDR3 is TGTGCCAGTAGTTTCGCGACAGGGGTGAACACTGAAGCTTTCTTT. Residues: CASSFATGVNTEAFF. The chain links TRBV19 to TRBJ1-1, with 8 bases aligning to TRBD1. The CDR3 is 15 residues long. After removal of 5 bases from V and 0 bases from J, the junction contained 5 bases not matched to a gene. Germline V gives CDR1 LNHDA, CDR2 SQIVND (reference sequence).

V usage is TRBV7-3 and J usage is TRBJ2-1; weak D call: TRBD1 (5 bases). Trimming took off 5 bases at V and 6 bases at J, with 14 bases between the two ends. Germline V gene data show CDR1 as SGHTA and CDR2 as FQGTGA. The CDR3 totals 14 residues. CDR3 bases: TGTGCCAGCAGCCAAAACATCCAGGGCAATGAGCAGTTCTTC. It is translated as CASSQNIQGNEQFF.

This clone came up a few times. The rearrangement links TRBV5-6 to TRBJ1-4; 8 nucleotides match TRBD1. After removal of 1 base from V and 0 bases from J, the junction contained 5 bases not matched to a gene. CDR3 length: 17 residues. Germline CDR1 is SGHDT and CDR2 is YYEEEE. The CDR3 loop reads CASSLLQGASTNEKLFF. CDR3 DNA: TGTGCCAGCAGCTTGCTGCAGGGGGCGTCAACTAATGAAAAACTGTTTTTT.